These 10 T cell receptor beta chains were all obtained from the same sample, sequenced in a study of T-cell memory formation after mild COVID-19. TCRdb ran MiXCR on the 5' RACE reads and lists one entry per CDR3 protein. The profile shows approximately 300,000 distinct CDR3 sequences, roughly 15% of them singletons. The specimen sequenced was PBMCs or a T cell subset sorted from them (not recorded which). The receptor source for this set is a man aged 18 to 30 who had mild COVID-19 (a few samples of this study predate the infection). Cell type and time point are not known.

V gene TRBV9 combines with J gene TRBJ2-1; 8 bases are shared with TRBD2. The CDR3 extends over 13 amino acids. Per germline, CDR1 SGDLS and CDR2 YYNGEE. V was clipped by 0 bases and J by 16 bases; unmatched bases: 9. The CDR3 nucleotides are TGTGCCAGCAGCGTAGTGACCGGGACTAGTCGTTTCTTC. Protein sequence: CASSVVTGTSRFF.

V gene TRBV6-5 combines with J gene TRBJ2-5; no reliable D call. This CDR3 is 13 amino acids long. The V end was cut by 4 bases, the J end by 4 bases, with 10 bases between. Germline CDR1 is MNHEY and CDR2 is SVGAGI. For the CDR3, the DNA is TGTGCCAGCAGTTTCACATTTTCAGAGACCCAGTACTTC. Its protein product is CASSFTFSETQYF.

This clonotype turned up a few times. The V gene is TRBV10-3, the J gene TRBJ2-3; TRBD1 matches 10 bases. This CDR3 is 16 amino acids long. Looked up from germline, CDR1 is ENHRY and CDR2 is SYGVKD. With V trimmed by 0 bases and J by 6 bases, 6 bases remained unmatched. The CDR3 spells CAISESMGQGMDTQYF. The CDR3 DNA reads as TGTGCCATCAGTGAGTCGATGGGACAGGGGATGGATACGCAGTATTTT.

This clonotype showed up just once. The chain uses TRBV11-2 and TRBJ2-1; D unresolved. Looked up from germline, CDR1 is SGHAT and CDR2 is FQNNGV. The CDR3 spans 16 residues. V lost 0 bases to trimming and J lost 4 bases, with 13 bases between them. CDR3 sequence: CASSLDVWWSYNEQFF. The CDR3 DNA reads TGTGCCAGCAGCTTAGATGTTTGGTGGTCATACAATGAGCAGTTCTTC.

This chain connects TRBV4-3 to TRBJ2-2, with 7 positions matching TRBD2. The CDR3 covers 14 residues. Germline CDR1 LGHNA, CDR2 YSLEER. Trimming cost V 4 bases and J 5 bases; bases outside gene matches: 4. The CDR3 DNA sequence: TGCGCCAGCAGCCCCGGGGAGGGGACCGGGGAGCTGTTTTTT. As protein: CASSPGEGTGELFF.

The table lists this clonotype with many counts. The chain joins TRBV7-2 to TRBJ2-2; 9 bases align to TRBD2. The CDR3 runs 16 residues. V lost 1 base and J lost 4; bases outside the gene matches: 4. In germline, CDR1 is SGHTA, CDR2 FQGNSA. This CDR3 is CASSLVAGGGTGELFF. The CDR3 DNA reads TGTGCCAGCAGCTTAGTGGCGGGGGGGGGCACCGGGGAGCTGTTTTTT.

The genes are TRBV7-9 and TRBJ1-1; no clear D gene. Germline values: CDR1 SEHNR, CDR2 FQNEAQ (reference sequence). The V gene lost 3 bases and the J gene lost 1 base, with 6 bases spanning the gap. CDR3 length: 13 amino acids. The CDR3 spells CASSFSANTEAFF. CDR3 in DNA: TGTGCCAGCAGCTTCTCTGCGAACACTGAAGCTTTCTTT.

This clonotype was recorded a few times. This sequence joins TRBV7-2 and TRBJ1-2; TRBD1 might be the D (5 bases). The CDR3 loop spans 17 amino acids. The germline V and J ends were trimmed by 4 bases and 5 bases, with 23 bases remaining between them. Germline CDR1 reads SGHTA; CDR2 reads FQGNSA. The DNA for the CDR3 is TGTGCCAGCAGCTGGGGACCGATGCGCCTAGGGGCTTATGGCTACACCTTC. This encodes CASSWGPMRLGAYGYTF.

The V call is TRBV7-2, the J call TRBJ2-2, with TRBD2 matching over 13 bases. Germline CDR1 is SGHTA and CDR2 is FQGNSA. V gave up 3 bases and J gave up 3 bases; unmatched junction bases: 4. The CDR3 extends over 17 amino acids. The CDR3 DNA reads as TGTGCCAGCAGCTTGGGGACTAGCGGGGTAGACACCGGGGAGCTGTTTTTT. Its translation: CASSLGTSGVDTGELFF.

The J gene is TRBJ1-2, the V gene TRBV14; perhaps TRBD1 as D (5 bases). The germline V gene encodes CDR1 SGHDN and CDR2 FVKESK. The V end lost 1 base, the J end lost 5 bases, and 8 bases lay between the germline ends. The length of the CDR3 is 13 residues. The CDR3 protein is CASSQGQRYGYTF. CDR3 nucleotide sequence: TGTGCCAGCAGCCAAGGACAGAGATATGGCTACACCTTC.